This T cell receptor (beta chain) was recorded in a study of PD-L1 blockade in urothelial cancer. The time point here: pretreatment peripheral blood. Disease in patients was locally advanced or metastatic urothelial carcinoma. A spike-in of synthetic TCR analog templates was added to each PCR. Measured with immunoSEQ multiplex PCR; TCRdb has only the in-frame clones, and not every one. Here the sample spans 87,000 or so clones, 84% being singletons. The material was PBMCs, obtained around atezolizumab (anti-PD-L1) treatment. This TCR came from a man in his sixties with urothelial cancer.

The chain's CDR3 is CASSLFTPGDYEQYF. The CDR3 DNA sequence: TGTGCCAGCAGTTTATTCACCCCAGGGGACTACGAGCAGTACTTC. The rearrangement links TRBV28 to TRBJ2-7; maybe TRBD1 (6 bases). Germline V gives CDR1 MDHEN, CDR2 SYDVKM. This CDR3 contains 15 residues. V lost 1 base, J lost 3 bases, and 13 bases lay in between.